The following is a T cell receptor beta chain sequence with its context. With V trimmed by 1 base and J by 7 bases, 7 bases remained unmatched. There are 14 residues in the CDR3. Germline lookup yields CDR1 GTSNPN and CDR2 SVGIG (reference sequence). The data derive from a study of blood T cell repertoires in COVID-19. Study overall: Spain, Italy and the United States supplied samples that represented acute and convalescent COVID-19. T cells, B-cell-depleted T cells, or PBMCs provided the cDNA or gDNA that served as material.

Source study methods: Amplification of reference gene primers was used by the study to estimate nucleated cell counts. Clones were sequenced by immunoSEQ multiplex PCR, and TCRdb holds only the in-frame ones, with some missing. The V and J calls and the clone size are those of that table, but D and trimming were determined from the DNA. The sample consists of around 52,000 clones, approximately 90% of them appearing once. This sequence was found in a woman over 75 with acute or convalescent COVID-19. Sequences were obtained from peripheral blood. The chain carries TRBV30 and TRBJ2-1, with 7 bases identical to TRBD2. CDR3 nucleotide sequence: TGTGCCTGGAGTGGCGGGGGACGTCGGAATGAGCAGTTCTTC. Amino acids: CAWSGGGRRNEQFF.